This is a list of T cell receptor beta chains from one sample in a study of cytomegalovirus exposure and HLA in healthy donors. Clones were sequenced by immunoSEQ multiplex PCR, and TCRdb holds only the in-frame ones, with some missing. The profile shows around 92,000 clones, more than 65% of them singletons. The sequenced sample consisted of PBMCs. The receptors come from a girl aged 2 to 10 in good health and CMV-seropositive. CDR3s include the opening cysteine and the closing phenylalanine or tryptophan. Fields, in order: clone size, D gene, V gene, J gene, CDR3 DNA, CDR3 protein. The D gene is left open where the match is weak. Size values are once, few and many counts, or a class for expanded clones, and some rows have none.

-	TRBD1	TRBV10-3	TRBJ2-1	TGTGCCACCAAAACCGGGACAGGGGTGTTCGATGAGCAGTTCTTC	CATKTGTGVFDEQFF
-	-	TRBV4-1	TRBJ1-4	TGCGCCAGCAGCCTCCCTGGGGGGGTGAATGAAAAACTGTTTTTT	CASSLPGGVNEKLFF
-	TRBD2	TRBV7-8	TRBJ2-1	TGTGCCAGCAGCTTGTTGGGACTAGCGGGCGGCGATGAGCAGTTCTTC	CASSLLGLAGGDEQFF
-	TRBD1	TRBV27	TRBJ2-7	TGTGCCAGCAGTTTATCTGGGACAGCCTACGAGCAGTACTTC	CASSLSGTAYEQYF
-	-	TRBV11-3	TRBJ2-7	TGTGCCAGCAGCTTAGGTGGGGAGTACGAGCAGTACTTC	CASSLGGEYEQYF
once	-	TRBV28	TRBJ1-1	TGTGCCAGCAGTTTGAGCAAGAACACTGAAGCTTTCTTT	CASSLSKNTEAFF
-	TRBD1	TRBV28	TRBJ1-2	TGTGCCAGCAGAGGACAGGGGCCTAACTATGGCTACACCTTC	CASRGQGPNYGYTF
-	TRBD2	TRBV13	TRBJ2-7	TGTGCCAGCAGCTCCAACCTTAAGCGGGAGGGGCCCTACGAGCAGTACTTC	CASSSNLKREGPYEQYF
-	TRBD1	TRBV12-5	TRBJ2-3	TGTGCTAGTGGAGAACAGGGGCCGGATACGCAGTATTTT	CASGEQGPDTQYF
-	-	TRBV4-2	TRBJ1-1	TGTGCCAGCAGCCAAGTTACCCGACAACGGCACTCAGCTTTCTTT	CASSQVTRQRHSAFF
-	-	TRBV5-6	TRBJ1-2	TGTGCCAGCAGCTTGGCTTGGGGGGGCTATGGCTACACCTTC	CASSLAWGGYGYTF
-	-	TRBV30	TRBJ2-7	TGTGCCTGGAGCATATTAGCCGGCGAGCAGTACTTC	CAWSILAGEQYF
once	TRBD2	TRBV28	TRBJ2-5	TGTGCCACCCCGCGACTAGCGGGTATAGAGACCCAGTACTTC	CATPRLAGIETQYF
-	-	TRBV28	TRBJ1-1	TGTGCCAGCACTCTACCCAGGACTGTCCCGGAGGCTTTCTTT	CASTLPRTVPEAFF
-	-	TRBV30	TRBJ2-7	TGTGCTTATGGGAGCCCTTACTCCTACGAGCAGTACTTC	CAYGSPYSYEQYF
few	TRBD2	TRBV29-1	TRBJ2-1	TGCAGCGTTGTATTTCAGGGACTAGCTTACAATGAGCAGTTCTTC	CSVVFQGLAYNEQFF
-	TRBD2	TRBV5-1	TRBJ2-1	TGCGCCAGCAGCTTGGGGCTAGCGGGTCATGAGCAGTTCTTC	CASSLGLAGHEQFF
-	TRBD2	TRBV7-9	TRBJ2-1	TGTGCCAGCAGCCCACGGACTAGCGGGAGGATTGATGAGCAGTTCTTC	CASSPRTSGRIDEQFF
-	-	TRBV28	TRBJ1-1	TGTGCCAGCAGTTTCCGGCCAGGGGAAGTGAACACTGAAGCTTTCTTT	CASSFRPGEVNTEAFF
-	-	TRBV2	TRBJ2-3	TGTGCCAGCAGTGTTACGGGGGAAAAAGATACGCAGTATTTT	CASSVTGEKDTQYF
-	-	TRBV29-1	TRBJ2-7	TGCAGCGTTGAAGAGGCCTCTTTGACTAGCTCCTACGAGCAGTACTTC	CSVEEASLTSSYEQYF
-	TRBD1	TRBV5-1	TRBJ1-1	TGCGCCAGCAGCTTCGGGGACAGGGCCACTGAAGCTTTCTTT	CASSFGDRATEAFF
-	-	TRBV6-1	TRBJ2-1	TGTGCCAGCAGTGAAGAGATTACCGGGTCCTACAATGAGCAGTTCTTC	CASSEEITGSYNEQFF
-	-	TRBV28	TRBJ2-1	TGTGCCAGCAGTTTGATCCGGGTCTTCTCCTACAATGAGCAGTTCTTC	CASSLIRVFSYNEQFF
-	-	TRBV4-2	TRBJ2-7	TGTGCCAGCAGCCAAGTCGGTCGCGGGCAGTCCTCTGAGCAGTACTTC	CASSQVGRGQSSEQYF
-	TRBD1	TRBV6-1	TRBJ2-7	TGTGCCAGCAGATACACAGGGGTCAACGAGCAGTACTTC	CASRYTGVNEQYF
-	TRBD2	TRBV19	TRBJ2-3	TGTGCCAGTAGCCGACTAGCCGGAGAAACAGATACGCAGTATTTT	CASSRLAGETDTQYF
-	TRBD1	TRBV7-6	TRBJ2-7	TGTGCCAGCAGCTTAGCAGTGGGGACAGGGGGTTACGAGCAGTACTTC	CASSLAVGTGGYEQYF
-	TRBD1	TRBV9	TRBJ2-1	TGTGCCAGCAGCGTAGGGGGGACAGAGTACAATGAGCAGTTCTTC	CASSVGGTEYNEQFF
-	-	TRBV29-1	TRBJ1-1	TGCAGCGTTGACCAGGGGAACACTGAAGCTTTCTTT	CSVDQGNTEAFF
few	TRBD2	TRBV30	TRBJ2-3	TGTGCCTGGAGTGTGGCGCTAGCGGGATCACATACGCAGTATTTT	CAWSVALAGSHTQYF
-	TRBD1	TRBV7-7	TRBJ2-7	TGTGCCAGCAGCCCCTCCGGGACAGGAGCCTACGAGCAGTACTTC	CASSPSGTGAYEQYF
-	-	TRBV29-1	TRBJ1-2	TGCAGCGTTGAAGTTGGGCCCGGAGGCGGCTACACCTTC	CSVEVGPGGGYTF
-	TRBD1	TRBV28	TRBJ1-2	TGTGCCAGCAGTCTATATACGACAGGGATCGGGAACTATGGCTACACCTTC	CASSLYTTGIGNYGYTF
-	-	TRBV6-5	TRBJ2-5	TGTGCCGTTAAGGAACTAGCCGGAGAGACCCAGTACTTC	CAVKELAGETQYF
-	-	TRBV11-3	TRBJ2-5	TGTGCCAGCAGCCGCGGCGACCAAGAGACCCAGTACTTC	CASSRGDQETQYF
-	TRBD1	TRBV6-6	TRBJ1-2	TGTGCCAGCAGTGGGCCAGGGGGAGACGATGGCTACACCTTC	CASSGPGGDDGYTF
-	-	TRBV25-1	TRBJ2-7	TGTGCCAGCAGTGAGGTCAACAAGCAGTACTTC	CASSEVNKQYF
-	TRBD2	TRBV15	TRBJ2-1	TGTGCCACCAGCGTGGGACTAGCCGCCGATGAGCAGTTCTTC	CATSVGLAADEQFF
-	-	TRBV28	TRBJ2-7	TGTGCCAGCAGCCAAGCCTCGGCAGGGCGGTGGGAGCAGTACTTC	CASSQASAGRWEQYF
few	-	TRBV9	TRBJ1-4	TGTGCCAGCAGCGCGATGGGAGGAGCGGGTGAAAAACTGTTTTTT	CASSAMGGAGEKLFF
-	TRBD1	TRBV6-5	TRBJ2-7	TGTGCCAGCAGTTACTGGGACAGGGCGGGCGAGCAGTACTTC	CASSYWDRAGEQYF
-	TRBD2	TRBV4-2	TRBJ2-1	TGTGCCAGCAGCCAGGACTCGGGAGGGACCTCCTACAATGAGCAGTTCTTC	CASSQDSGGTSYNEQFF
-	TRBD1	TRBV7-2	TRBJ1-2	TGTGCCAGCGGTTCCCGACAGGGGAACTATGGCTACACCTTC	CASGSRQGNYGYTF
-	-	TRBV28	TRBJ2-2	TGTGCCAGCAGTACCGGGTCGATCACCGGGGAGCTGTTTTTT	CASSTGSITGELFF
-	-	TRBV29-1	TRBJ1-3	TGCAGCGTTGAGCGGGACCTCTCTGGAAACACCATATATTTT	CSVERDLSGNTIYF
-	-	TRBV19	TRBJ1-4	TGTGCCAGTAGTATCGCAGGGGCCCCAGGAGAACTGTTTTTT	CASSIAGAPGELFF
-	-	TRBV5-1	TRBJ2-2	TGCGCCAGGGGAGGGGGGCGCGATGAGGTCGGGGAGCTGTTTTTT	CARGGGRDEVGELFF
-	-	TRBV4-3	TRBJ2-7	TGCGCCAGCAGCCAAGGTGAGAAATCCTACGAGCAGTACTTC	CASSQGEKSYEQYF